A single sample is the source of the 18 T cell receptor beta chains below, sequenced in a study of blood T cell repertoires in COVID-19. TCRdb's table, derived via immunoSEQ multiplex PCR, lists solely in-frame clones and lacks some. The sample shows more than 250,000 clones, 70% to 90% of them seen only once. The sample comprised peripheral blood. The origin of the receptors is a young man who had recovered from COVID-19.

Comment on this clone: The sample holds other DNA sequences that translate to the same CDR3. CDR3 loop: CASSPGGSYEQYF. In nucleotides, the CDR3 is TGTGCCAGCAGCCCCGGAGGTTCCTACGAGCAGTACTTC. The chain recombines TRBV7-9 with TRBJ2-7; D may be TRBD2 (5 bases). Germline-derived CDR1 and CDR2 are SEHNR and FQNEAQ (reference sequence). V was cut by 5 bases and J by 1 base, with 9 bases left in between. The CDR3 totals 13 residues.

The genes are TRBV9 and TRBJ2-7; tentative D call: TRBD1 (5 bases). Trimming took off 0 bases at V and 5 bases at J, with 9 bases between the two ends. Germline loops: CDR1 SGDLS, CDR2 YYNGEE. The CDR3 totals 13 residues. The CDR3 sequence is CASSVAPGNEQYF. The CDR3 DNA sequence: TGTGCCAGCAGCGTAGCTCCAGGGAACGAGCAGTACTTC.

The gene calls are TRBV25-1 and TRBJ2-7; TRBD1 aligns across 7 bases. With 2 bases clipped from V and 0 bases from J, the junction kept 4 bases outside the gene matches. The CDR3 length is 15 residues. Germline V CDR1 and CDR2: MGHDK, SYGVNS. The CDR3 sequence is CASSEGQGVSYEQYF. The CDR3 coding sequence is TGTGCCAGCAGTGAAGGGCAGGGGGTCTCCTACGAGCAGTACTTC.

The chain links TRBV7-9 to TRBJ2-1, with 8 bases identical to TRBD1. The trim removed 1 base at V and 2 bases at J, leaving 4 bases unmatched. Germline V gene sequence: CDR1 SEHNR, CDR2 FQNEAQ (reference sequence). CDR3 length: 16 residues. The CDR3 DNA is TGTGCCAGCAGCTTAGTTCAGGGGGCGACCTACAATGAGCAGTTCTTC. Translated: CASSLVQGATYNEQFF.

CDR3 region: CASSYRGNTQYF. The CDR3 DNA sequence: TGTGCCAGCAGTTATCGGGGGAATACGCAGTATTTT. The chain is built from TRBV6-5 and TRBJ2-3; possibly TRBD2 for D (6 bases). In germline, CDR1 is MNHEY, CDR2 SVGAGI. The CDR3 totals 12 residues. Trimming removed 3 bases at V and 7 bases at J, with 8 bases between.

CDR3 amino acids: CASSLGWTGSYEQYF. The CDR3 bases are TGTGCCAGCAGCTTGGGATGGACAGGGTCCTACGAGCAGTACTTC. The chain is built from TRBV5-4 and TRBJ2-7; 8 bases line up with TRBD1. From germline, CDR1 is SGHNT and CDR2 YYREEE (reference sequence). With V trimmed by 0 bases and J by 1 base, 3 bases remained unmatched. The CDR3 totals 15 residues.

V is TRBV24-1 and J is TRBJ2-1; TRBD2 might be the D (6 bases). Trimming removed 3 bases at V and 5 bases at J, with 13 bases between. The CDR3 extends over 15 amino acids. From germline, CDR1 is KGHDR and CDR2 SFDVKD. As DNA, the CDR3 is TGTGCCACCAGTGATGCGGGACCCACAAACAATGAGCAGTTCTTC. It specifies CATSDAGPTNNEQFF.

The J gene is TRBJ2-6, the V gene TRBV29-1; 8 positions match TRBD1. CDR3 length equals 17 residues. The V gene's germline CDR1 is SQVTM and CDR2 ANQGSEA. V shed 4 bases and J 1 base; nucleotides not matched to a gene: 9. CDR3 in DNA: TGCAGCGTTGTAGAGTGGACAGGGTTATCTGGGGCCAACGTCCTGACTTTC. Its protein is CSVVEWTGLSGANVLTF.

The V and J genes are TRBV19 and TRBJ2-3, with 14 bases identical to TRBD2. The ends lost 3 bases at V and 4 bases at J; junction bases unmatched: 15. The CDR3 extends over 20 amino acids. Germline V gene data show CDR1 as LNHDA and CDR2 as SQIVND (reference sequence). The CDR3 spells CASSIGRTSGGSGSADTQYF. DNA for the CDR3: TGTGCCAGTAGTATTGGGAGGACTAGCGGGGGGTCGGGAAGCGCAGATACGCAGTATTTT.

This chain joins TRBV7-9 and TRBJ2-1; TRBD2 aligns across 11 bases. The CDR3 spans 17 residues. Germline-derived CDR1 and CDR2 are SEHNR and FQNEAQ (reference sequence). The V segment lost 5 bases and the J segment 5 bases; nucleotides outside the gene matches: 11. CDR3 residues: CASSAQQGLADDNEQFF. The CDR3 nucleotides are TGTGCCAGCAGCGCCCAGCAGGGACTAGCGGACGACAATGAGCAGTTCTTC. Drawing the rest from reference TRBV7-9 and TRBJ2-1, the complete variable domain is DTGVSQNPRHKITKRGQNVTFRCDPISEHNRLYWYRQTLGQGPEFLTYFQNEAQLEKSRLLSDRFSAERPKGSFSTLEIQRTEQGDSAMYLCASSAQQGLADDNEQFFGPGTRLTVL.

The rearrangement links TRBV11-2 to TRBJ2-7; D might be TRBD2 (6 bases). Germline values: CDR1 SGHAT, CDR2 FQNNGV. This CDR3 is 14 amino acids long. V lost 2 bases, J lost 0 bases, and 8 bases lay in between. The chain's CDR3 is CASSLSGLSYEQYF. The DNA for the CDR3 is TGTGCCAGCAGCTTATCGGGACTCTCCTACGAGCAGTACTTC.

V and J are TRBV5-1 and TRBJ1-1; D is perhaps TRBD1 (5 bases). V was clipped by 1 base and J by 4 bases, with 11 bases between them. From germline, CDR1 is SGHRS and CDR2 YFSETQ. The CDR3 consists of 14 residues. The DNA for the CDR3 is TGCGCCAGCAGCTTGTCAGGGCAGGGCACTGAAGCTTTCTTT. Amino acid sequence: CASSLSGQGTEAFF.

This chain links TRBV5-1 with TRBJ2-7; TRBD1 aligns across 9 bases. The CDR3 spans 14 residues. Germline V lookup: CDR1 SGHRS, CDR2 YFSETQ. V lost 4 bases to trimming and J lost 2 bases; unmatched junction nucleotides: 4. The CDR3 loop reads CASSEGQGTYEQYF. In DNA, the CDR3 is TGCGCCAGCAGCGAGGGACAGGGTACCTACGAGCAGTACTTC.

V is TRBV2 and J is TRBJ2-7; TRBD1 aligns across 8 bases. Trimming took 7 bases from V and 0 from J; bases not matched to a gene: 2. The CDR3 loop spans 13 amino acids. Germline V gene data show CDR1 as SNHLY and CDR2 as FYNNEI. The CDR3 DNA follows: TGTGCCAGCACGGGACAGGTCTCCTACGAGCAGTACTTC. Protein product: CASTGQVSYEQYF.

The CDR3 spells CAWNTASGSLYEQFF. CDR3 bases: TGTGCCTGGAATACGGCTAGCGGGAGCCTTTATGAGCAGTTCTTC. The V call is TRBV30, the J call TRBJ2-1; TRBD2 aligns across 10 bases. Unmatched junction bases numbered 11, after V lost 4 bases and J lost 8 bases. The CDR3 runs to 15 residues. Germline V gene sequence: CDR1 GTSNPN, CDR2 SVGIG (reference sequence).

J is TRBJ1-2 and V is TRBV7-8, with TRBD1 as a possible D gene (5 bases). The CDR3 runs to 16 residues. The V gene lost 1 base and the J gene lost 5 bases, with 17 bases spanning the gap. Germline V gives CDR1 SGHVS, CDR2 FQNEAQ. The CDR3 is CASSLEPDGGGYGYTF. The CDR3, as DNA: TGTGCCAGCAGCTTAGAACCAGATGGGGGGGGATATGGCTACACCTTC.

The V call is TRBV4-3, the J call TRBJ2-1; a weak D match, TRBD1 (5 bases). CDR1 and CDR2 from the germline V gene are LGHNA and YSLEER. The CDR3 runs 15 residues. V lost 0 bases to trimming and J lost 4 bases, with 10 bases between them. The CDR3 region is CASSQEQDAYNEQFF. Written as DNA, the CDR3 is TGCGCCAGCAGCCAAGAACAGGATGCGTACAATGAGCAGTTCTTC.

This clone has just a few counts. J is TRBJ2-1 and V is TRBV2; 8 nucleotides match TRBD2. Trimming removed 0 bases from V and 10 bases from J; junction bases left unmatched: 8. The CDR3 length is 15 residues. Per germline, CDR1 SNHLY and CDR2 FYNNEI. CDR3 nucleotide sequence: TGTGCCAGCAGTGAAGCGCCGGGAGGGTCAGGGGAGCAGTTCTTC. This encodes CASSEAPGGSGEQFF.